These 15 T cell receptor beta chains originate from one sample sequenced in a study of shared clonotypes between healthy human individuals. Only in-frame clones appear in the TCRdb table, and some are missing; sequencing was by immunoSEQ multiplex PCR. The data hold 1,100,000 or so clones, with around three quarters observed a single time. Sequencing input: memory CD4+ T cells from PBMCs. Sample subset: CD45RA-negative fraction. The receptors here all came from a man younger than 35 in good health. Some clones in this sample may be carry-over from other donors' samples.

The V call is TRBV6-6, the J call TRBJ2-7; 7 bases match TRBD1. The CDR3 length is 16 residues. Trimming took 5 bases from V and 1 from J; bases not matched to a gene: 11. CDR1 and CDR2 from the germline V gene are MNHNY and SVGAGI (reference sequence). CDR3 in amino acids: CASSKRIGTESYEQYF. The CDR3 bases are TGTGCCAGCAGTAAGCGGATAGGGACAGAGTCCTACGAGCAGTACTTC.

This clone has a handful of counts. The J gene is TRBJ2-7, the V gene TRBV9, with 7 positions matching TRBD1. V shed 1 base and J 7 bases; nucleotides not matched to a gene: 5. There are 13 residues in the CDR3. Germline V gene lookup returns CDR1 SGDLS and CDR2 YYNGEE. The CDR3 protein is CASSVTGAGEQYF. DNA for the CDR3: TGTGCCAGCAGCGTAACAGGGGCCGGGGAGCAGTACTTC.

This chain uses TRBV7-2 with TRBJ2-5, with D uncertain. Germline V gene data show CDR1 as SGHTA and CDR2 as FQGNSA. The CDR3 totals 13 residues. The V end was cut by 5 bases, the J end by 5 bases, with 12 bases between. The CDR3 sequence: CASSPGLGETQYF. The DNA for the CDR3 is TGTGCCAGCAGCCCGGGCCTAGGGGAGACCCAGTACTTC.

This clone was seen many times. CDR3 DNA: TGTGCCTGGAGTAGGGCAGGTCTTTTAAAAACTGAAGCTTTCTTT. It specifies CAWSRAGLLKTEAFF. The chain employs TRBV30 and TRBJ1-1; D is unclear. CDR1 is GTSNPN, CDR2 SVGIG, per germline (reference sequence). There are 15 residues in the CDR3. Trimming left V 2 bases short and J 5 bases short, with 18 bases between.

This clone has a single count. The chain employs TRBV6-1 and TRBJ1-1; no firm D call. CDR1 and CDR2 (germline): MNHNS, SASEGT. The CDR3 runs 13 residues. V dropped 3 bases and J dropped 0 bases, with 5 bases sitting between them. CDR3 sequence: CASSDSVNTEAFF. CDR3 in DNA: TGTGCCAGCAGTGATTCGGTGAACACTGAAGCTTTCTTT.

This chain connects TRBV7-2 to TRBJ2-3; the match to TRBD2 covers 11 bases. J was trimmed by 1 base and V by 2 bases; bases with no gene match: 2. This CDR3 region has 16 residues. Germline-derived CDR1 and CDR2 are SGHTA and FQGNSA. CDR3 protein: CASSLTSGRRTDTQYF. CDR3 DNA sequence: TGTGCCAGCAGCTTAACTAGCGGGAGACGCACAGATACGCAGTATTTT. The full variable domain, with the rest looked up from reference TRBV7-2 and TRBJ2-3, is GAGVSQSPSNKVTEKGKDVELRCDPISGHTALYWYRQSLGQGLEFLIYFQGNSAPDKSGLPSDRFSAERTGGSVSTLTIQRTQQEDSAVYLCASSLTSGRRTDTQYFGPGTRLTVL.

In this sample, this clone turned up a few times. The gene calls are TRBV28 and TRBJ2-5, with D unresolved. The end of the DNA is better explained by TRBJ2-7, so the J call may be wrong. Per the germline V gene, CDR1 is MDHEN and CDR2 is SYDVKM. The CDR3 runs 15 residues. In DNA, the CDR3 is TGTGCCAGCAGTCCCAAACCCCGCATAGGTCACGAGCAGTACTTC. This sequence encodes CASSPKPRIGHEQYF.

J is TRBJ2-5 and V is TRBV11-2, with D possibly TRBD1 on 6 matching bases. V lost 5 bases and J 5 bases, leaving 18 bases between the germline ends. The germline V gene encodes CDR1 SGHAT and CDR2 FQNNGV. This CDR3 has 15 amino acids. The CDR3 is CASSVQGLKRETQYF. Written as DNA, the CDR3 is TGTGCCAGCAGCGTCCAGGGGTTAAAAAGGGAGACCCAGTACTTC.

Comments on this clone: The identical CDR3 is also encoded by other nucleotide sequences in the sample. This chain connects TRBV18 to TRBJ2-7, with 9 nucleotides matching TRBD2. The CDR3 runs to 14 residues. V shed 3 bases, J shed 2 bases, and the junction held 2 bases outside the gene matches. Germline V gives CDR1 KGHSH, CDR2 LQKENI. DNA of the CDR3: TGTGCCAGCTCACCTCCTAGCGGGACCTACGAGCAGTACTTC. It is translated as CASSPPSGTYEQYF.

The chain couples TRBV7-3 to TRBJ1-1; 7 bases are a match to TRBD1. The germline gives CDR1 SGHTA, CDR2 FQGTGA. This CDR3 is 13 amino acids long. V trimming: 5 bases; J trimming: 4 bases; junction bases outside the gene matches: 4. The CDR3 loop is CASSLQGTTEAFF. In DNA, the CDR3 is TGTGCCAGCAGCCTACAGGGGACCACTGAAGCTTTCTTT. The full variable domain, in which reference TRBV7-3 and TRBJ1-1 provide the parts outside the CDR3, is GAGVSQTPSNKVTEKGKYVELRCDPISGHTALYWYRQSLGQGPEFLIYFQGTGAADDSGLPNDRFFAVRPEGSVSTLKIQRTERGDSAVYLCASSLQGTTEAFFGQGTRLTVV.

The chain recombines TRBV13 with TRBJ2-3; maybe TRBD2 (5 bases). CDR3 size: 17 residues. CDR1 PRHDT and CDR2 FYEKMQ come from the germline V gene (reference sequence). With 4 bases removed from V and 6 bases from J, the gap between germline ends came to 23 bases. This CDR3 reads CASSSHLLRALSDTQYF. CDR3 DNA sequence: TGTGCCAGCAGCTCCCACCTTCTGAGGGCGCTTTCGGATACGCAGTATTTT.

J is TRBJ2-7 and V is TRBV11-2; D is possibly TRBD2 (5 bases). The ends were cut back, 6 bases at V and 0 bases at J, with 21 bases in the middle. The CDR3 consists of 17 residues. Germline V gene data show CDR1 as SGHAT and CDR2 as FQNNGV. CDR3 protein: CASSSTLHWEHSYEQYF. The CDR3 DNA is TGTGCCAGCAGTTCGACTCTTCATTGGGAGCACTCCTACGAGCAGTACTTC.

This chain connects TRBV5-1 to TRBJ2-7; D is undetermined. This CDR3 contains 15 residues. V lost 2 bases and J 4 bases, leaving 16 bases between the germline ends. Germline V lookup: CDR1 SGHRS, CDR2 YFSETQ. The CDR3 region has the DNA TGCGCCAGCAGCTTAGCCCCCCCGCCAGGATACGAGCAGTACTTC. Its translation is CASSLAPPPGYEQYF.

The chain employs TRBV5-1 and TRBJ2-2; D unclear. Germline V gene data show CDR1 as SGHRS and CDR2 as YFSETQ. The CDR3 totals 15 residues. Between the trimmed V and J ends, which lost 0 bases and 4 bases, there was a span of 10 bases. The chain's CDR3 is CASSLEYQGTGELFF. DNA for the CDR3: TGCGCCAGCAGCTTGGAATACCAAGGCACCGGGGAGCTGTTTTTT.

The chain joins TRBV19 to TRBJ1-2; D is unresolved. CDR1 is LNHDA and CDR2 is SQIVND in the germline V gene (reference sequence). Trimming left V 6 bases short and J 5 bases short, with 13 bases between. The CDR3 covers 13 residues. Here the CDR3 reads CASSLAPRYGYTF. CDR3 coding DNA: TGTGCCAGTAGCCTAGCGCCGAGGTATGGCTACACCTTC.